What follows are 16 T cell receptor beta chains derived from one specimen sequenced in a study of blood T cell repertoires in COVID-19. Clones were read by immunoSEQ multiplex PCR, and TCRdb kept only the in-frame ones, dropping some. The table has about 160,000 clones, 82% seen once. Sequencing was done on a sample of peripheral blood. All receptors come from a woman in her thirties or forties with COVID-19, enrolled during active disease.

The V call is TRBV9, the J call TRBJ1-2; D is possibly TRBD1 (6 bases). The ends were cut back, 3 bases at V and 4 bases at J, with 16 bases in the middle. This CDR3 spans 15 amino acids. CDR1 is SGDLS and CDR2 is YYNGEE in the germline V gene. In DNA form, the CDR3 reads TGTGCCAGCAGCGGCAACAAACAGGGTAGCTATGGCTACACCTTC. Translated: CASSGNKQGSYGYTF.

This chain joins TRBV7-9 and TRBJ2-7, with 7 bases that match TRBD1. Per the germline V gene, CDR1 is SEHNR and CDR2 is FQNEAQ (reference sequence). The ends lost 0 bases at V and 2 bases at J; junction bases unmatched: 4. The CDR3 length is 15 residues. CDR3: CASSLAGTATYEQYF. The CDR3 nucleotides are TGTGCCAGCAGCTTAGCCGGGACAGCTACCTACGAGCAGTACTTC.

The table lists this clone with many counts. The chain is built from TRBV5-4 and TRBJ2-1; D might be TRBD2 (6 bases). The CDR3 loop spans 15 amino acids. In germline, CDR1 is SGHNT, CDR2 YYREEE (reference sequence). With 4 bases removed from V and 6 bases from J, the gap between germline ends came to 17 bases. The CDR3: CASSTGRGFGNEQFF. The CDR3 DNA reads as TGTGCCAGCAGCACGGGACGGGGGTTCGGCAATGAGCAGTTCTTC.

This chain links TRBV28 with TRBJ1-4; 9 nucleotides align to TRBD1. CDR1 MDHEN and CDR2 SYDVKM come from the germline V gene. With V trimmed by 6 bases and J by 5 bases, 10 bases remained unmatched. The CDR3 totals 16 residues. The chain's CDR3 is CASSRYGTGKNEKLFF. The CDR3 DNA follows: TGTGCCAGCAGCCGCTACGGGACAGGGAAAAATGAAAAACTGTTTTTT. Full variable domain (remainder filled in from reference TRBV28 and TRBJ1-4): DVKVTQSSRYLVKRTGEKVFLECVQDMDHENMFWYRQDPGLGLRLIYFSYDVKMKEKGDIPEGYSVSREKKERFSLILESASTNQTSMYLCASSRYGTGKNEKLFFGSGTQLSVL.

The chain uses TRBV6-5 and TRBJ1-1, with D possibly matching TRBD1 (5 bases). V lost 7 bases and J 5 bases, leaving 11 bases between the germline ends. The CDR3 has 12 amino acids. Germline CDR1 MNHEY, CDR2 SVGAGI. In nucleotides, the CDR3 is TGTGCCAGCACCAAAGGGGAAACTGAAGCTTTCTTT. Protein product: CASTKGETEAFF.

This clone was seen only once. The chain's CDR3 is CASSLDLHREKGYTF. The CDR3 bases are TGTGCCAGCAGCTTAGATCTTCACAGGGAGAAGGGCTACACCTTC. The chain carries TRBV11-2 and TRBJ1-2; TRBD1 is a possible D gene (6 bases). The CDR3 covers 15 residues. V was trimmed by 0 bases and J by 8 bases, leaving 16 bases between them. CDR1 is SGHAT and CDR2 is FQNNGV in the germline V gene.

The count of this clone is one. This chain connects TRBV6-5 to TRBJ2-3; possible D gene TRBD1, 6 bases. Trimming shortened V by 3 bases and J by 1 base, and 11 bases separated the two germline ends. The germline V gene encodes CDR1 MNHEY and CDR2 SVGAGI. This CDR3 comprises 15 residues. CDR3 amino acids: CASSYGTIGTDTQYF. The CDR3 DNA reads TGTGCCAGCAGTTATGGGACAATCGGCACAGATACGCAGTATTTT.

The J gene is TRBJ2-2, the V gene TRBV6-5; maybe TRBD1 (5 bases). Looked up from germline, CDR1 is MNHEY and CDR2 is SVGAGI. The CDR3 is 15 amino acids. Trimming cost V 1 base and J 5 bases, with 11 bases left between them. The CDR3 DNA reads TGTGCCAGCAGTTACTTCAGGGTTTCTACCGGGGAGCTGTTTTTT. This gives the protein CASSYFRVSTGELFF.

The table lists this clone with a count of one. This rearrangement joins TRBV12-5 to TRBJ2-5; TRBD1 matches at 8 bases. Per the germline V gene, CDR1 is LGHNT and CDR2 is FRNRAP. The CDR3 spans 16 residues. In DNA, the CDR3 is TGTGCCCAACAAGTATTACAGGGGGGTAGTCAAGAGACCCAGTACTTC. Its translation is CAQQVLQGGSQETQYF.

Concerning this clone itself: Other DNA sequences within the sample encode an identical CDR3. The chain recombines TRBV7-9 with TRBJ2-5, with TRBD2 matching 7 bases. The germline V gene encodes CDR1 SEHNR and CDR2 FQNEAQ (reference sequence). V lost 1 base to trimming and J lost 5 bases; unmatched junction nucleotides: 4. The CDR3 runs to 14 residues. The CDR3 is CASSLGGGQETQYF. The CDR3 DNA reads as TGTGCCAGCAGCTTAGGGGGGGGTCAGGAGACCCAGTACTTC. Full variable domain (missing parts from reference TRBV7-9 and TRBJ2-5): DTGVSQNPRHKITKRGQNVTFRCDPISEHNRLYWYRQTLGQGPEFLTYFQNEAQLEKSRLLSDRFSAERPKGSFSTLEIQRTEQGDSAMYLCASSLGGGQETQYFGPGTRLLVL.

The chain employs TRBV15 and TRBJ2-2, with 12 positions matching TRBD1. The CDR3 runs to 15 residues. Germline lookup yields CDR1 LNHNV and CDR2 YYDKDF (reference sequence). V shed 5 bases, J shed 5 bases, and the junction held 3 bases outside the gene matches. As DNA, the CDR3 is TGTGCCACCAGCCGGGACAGGGGGCTTACCGGGGAGCTGTTTTTT. It codes for CATSRDRGLTGELFF.

This clone was found once. This chain links TRBV30 with TRBJ1-5; 7 bases line up with TRBD1. The CDR3 contains 14 residues. Per germline, CDR1 GTSNPN and CDR2 SVGIG (reference sequence). After removal of 3 bases from V and 3 bases from J, the junction contained 5 bases not matched to a gene. CDR3 region: CAWRGGGSNQPQHF. Here the CDR3 DNA reads TGTGCCTGGAGAGGGGGCGGTTCCAATCAGCCCCAGCATTTT.

V is TRBV15 and J is TRBJ2-1; perhaps TRBD2 as D (7 bases). The germline V gene has CDR1 LNHNV and CDR2 YYDKDF (reference sequence). This CDR3 contains 15 residues. V was clipped by 3 bases and J by 6 bases, with 15 bases between them. The CDR3 protein is CATSSDGGPSNEQFF. CDR3 DNA: TGTGCCACCAGCAGTGACGGGGGGCCGAGCAATGAGCAGTTCTTC. Full variable domain (outside the CDR3, taken from reference TRBV15 and TRBJ2-1): DAMVIQNPRYQVTQFGKPVTLSCSQTLNHNVMYWYQQKSSQAPKLLFHYYDKDFNNEADTPDNFQSRRPNTSFCFLDIRSPGLGDTAMYLCATSSDGGPSNEQFFGPGTRLTVL.

The chain joins TRBV19 to TRBJ2-3, with a weak D call TRBD2 (5 bases). Germline CDR1 LNHDA, CDR2 SQIVND (reference sequence). Trimming removed 10 bases from V and 3 bases from J, with 20 bases in between. The CDR3 is 15 residues long. CDR3 region: CATSEWGRGTDTQYF. DNA of the CDR3: TGTGCCACCTCGGAGTGGGGTAGAGGGACAGATACGCAGTATTTT.

The chain joins TRBV15 to TRBJ1-1; possible D gene TRBD1, 6 bases. CDR3 length equals 16 residues. The germline CDR1 and CDR2 sequences are LNHNV and YYDKDF (reference sequence). The germline V and J ends were trimmed by 0 bases and 2 bases, with 13 bases remaining between them. The CDR3 bases are TGTGCCACCAGCAGAGATTTAGACAGGCGAAACACTGAAGCTTTCTTT. Translated, it gives CATSRDLDRRNTEAFF. The variable domain in full, completed from reference TRBV15 and TRBJ1-1, reads DAMVIQNPRYQVTQFGKPVTLSCSQTLNHNVMYWYQQKSSQAPKLLFHYYDKDFNNEADTPDNFQSRRPNTSFCFLDIRSPGLGDTAMYLCATSRDLDRRNTEAFFGQGTRLTVV.

The V gene is TRBV30, the J gene TRBJ1-5; TRBD1 matches at 7 bases. There are 13 residues in the CDR3. The V gene end was trimmed by 2 bases and the J gene end by 7 bases; junction bases not matched to a gene: 5. Germline CDR1 is GTSNPN and CDR2 is SVGIG (reference sequence). The chain's CDR3 is CAWSPGGYQPQHF. The CDR3 region has the DNA TGTGCCTGGAGTCCAGGGGGTTACCAGCCCCAGCATTTT.